This entry describes one T cell receptor beta chain. What it binds is unknown. It was RNA transcripts that yielded the amplified TCR beta CDR3 regions. Carried out on the TCR CDR3, a first-round RT-PCR used the HTBI primer set. Via MiXCR, TCRdb re-called the multiplex PCR reads, giving one row per CDR3 protein. The table shows hundreds of thousands of distinct CDR3 sequences, with 45% occurring only once. This entry comes from a study of T cells in Graves' hyperthyroidism and ophthalmopathy. Study results and limitations: Ophthalmopathy onset followed model prediction by a median about 6.9 months.

J gave up 4 bases and V 5 bases, and 8 bases lay outside the gene matches. Germline CDR1 reads DFQATT; CDR2 reads SNEGSKA (reference sequence). The CDR3 is 14 amino acids. Sequencing was done on a sample of peripheral blood or thyroid tissue (not recorded which). The chain is built from TRBV20-1 and TRBJ1-1, with TRBD1 identical over 9 bases. The TCR was taken from an adult man with Graves' disease, either hyperthyroidism or ophthalmopathy (not recorded which). The CDR3 sequence: CSAGDRVRGTEAFF. Written as DNA, the CDR3 is TGCAGTGCTGGGGACAGGGTTCGGGGCACTGAAGCTTTCTTT.